The 25 T cell receptor beta chains below come from one sample, sequenced in a study of graft-versus-host responses after intestinal transplantation (dated by TCRdb to about 2021). The time point label here, explained by the study, means: cells obtained before transplantation from donor or recipient. The library was generated by the immunoSEQ multiplex PCR assay. TCRdb limited this immuneACCESS table to in-frame rearrangements with V and J called. A share of clones is missing; checked studies link under half to unresolved V genes, and the rest is unexplained. The sample contains about 110,000 clones, approximately 93% of them found a single time. The ten largest clones add up to 0.95% to 1.5% of the sample. The antigens for these receptors are not known. Sequenced here: unstimulated CD8+ T cells sorted from spleen or lymph node cells, sampled before transplant. These receptors all come from a human donor who was the organ donor for an intestinal transplant.

The rearrangement joins TRBV28 to TRBJ2-5; tentative D call: TRBD2 (6 bases). Judging by the DNA end, TRBJ2-7 fits better; the J call may be wrong. Germline V gene data show CDR1 as MDHEN and CDR2 as SYDVKM. This CDR3 comprises 15 residues. This chain's CDR3 is CASSLLGGAPHEQYF. CDR3 in DNA: TGTGCCAGCAGTTTATTAGGCGGGGCCCCTCACGAGCAGTACTTC.

The genes are TRBV9 and TRBJ1-2; D is unresolved. Trimming shortened V by 2 bases and J by 4 bases, and 6 bases separated the two germline ends. The germline V gene encodes CDR1 SGDLS and CDR2 YYNGEE. This CDR3 spans 12 amino acids. The DNA of the CDR3 is TGTGCCAGCAGCGTCCCGTTCTATGGCTACACCTTC. Protein sequence: CASSVPFYGYTF.

V usage is TRBV13 and J usage is TRBJ2-7; the match to TRBD2 covers 9 bases. Germline-derived CDR1 and CDR2 are PRHDT and FYEKMQ (reference sequence). The V and J ends lost 3 bases and 1 base, in that order; junction bases with no gene match: 4. The CDR3 extends over 15 amino acids. In nucleotides, the CDR3 is TGTGCCAGCAGCTTCGGCCTAGCGGGGTCCTACGAGCAGTACTTC. Its translation is CASSFGLAGSYEQYF.

This rearrangement joins TRBV6-7 to TRBJ1-2, with a weak D call TRBD1 (5 bases). TRBV6-7 is marked as an open reading frame, function uncertain. The CDR3 has 16 residues. The germline V and J ends were trimmed by 2 bases and 3 bases, with 16 bases remaining between them. CDR3 nucleotide sequence: TGTGCCAGCAGTTACCTTTATTTAAGACAGCACTATGGCTACACCTTC. It codes for CASSYLYLRQHYGYTF.

The CDR3: CASSLTGITYNEQFF. As DNA, the CDR3 is TGTGCCAGCAGTCTAACAGGGATTACCTACAATGAGCAGTTCTTC. The rearrangement uses TRBV27 and TRBJ2-1, with D perhaps matching TRBD1 (6 bases). Trimming took off 5 bases at V and 2 bases at J, with 13 bases between the two ends. Germline V gives CDR1 MNHEY, CDR2 SMNVEV (reference sequence). The CDR3 spans 15 residues.

Here the CDR3 DNA reads TGCGCCAGCAGTGACCTGGACAGTCGATACTCCTACGAGCAGTACTTC. Translated, it gives CASSDLDSRYSYEQYF. The chain links TRBV10-2 to TRBJ2-7, with D possibly being TRBD1 (6 bases). Germline V lookup: CDR1 WSHSY, CDR2 SAAADI. The ends were cut back, 3 bases at V and 0 bases at J, with 15 bases in the middle. This CDR3 comprises 16 residues.

The chain uses TRBV7-6 and TRBJ2-1; 13 nucleotides align to TRBD2. V was clipped by 5 bases and J by 7 bases; unmatched bases: 2. In germline, CDR1 is SGHVS, CDR2 FNYEAQ. This CDR3 contains 14 residues. The CDR3 protein is CASSPLAGGNEQFF. CDR3 bases: TGTGCCAGCAGCCCACTAGCGGGAGGGAATGAGCAGTTCTTC. Combining the CDR3 with reference TRBV7-6 and TRBJ2-1 gives the whole variable domain GAGVSQSPRYKVTKRGQDVALRCDPISGHVSLYWYRQALGQGPEFLTYFNYEAQQDKSGLPNDRFSAERPEGSISTLTIQRTEQRDSAMYRCASSPLAGGNEQFFGPGTRLTVL.

The rearrangement links TRBV6-5 to TRBJ1-1; D might be TRBD1 (6 bases). The CDR3 length is 15 residues. Per germline, CDR1 MNHEY and CDR2 SVGAGI. Trimming took off 0 bases at V and 1 base at J, with 9 bases between the two ends. CDR3 protein: CASSYSRGSNTEAFF. The CDR3 DNA is TGTGCCAGCAGTTACTCGAGGGGGTCGAACACTGAAGCTTTCTTT.

V and J are TRBV9 and TRBJ2-3; 8 positions agree with TRBD2. CDR1 and CDR2 from the germline V gene are SGDLS and YYNGEE. Losses at the gene ends were 3 bases for V and 1 base for J; bases not matched to a gene: 10. This CDR3 has 17 amino acids. CDR3 amino acids: CASSGPASGRGTDTQYF. The CDR3 DNA is TGTGCCAGCAGCGGACCTGCAAGCGGGAGAGGCACAGATACGCAGTATTTT.

The chain has TRBV15 and TRBJ2-7; 7 bases line up with TRBD1. With V trimmed by 3 bases and J by 3 bases, 5 bases remained unmatched. This CDR3 has 14 amino acids. Germline V gene data show CDR1 as LNHNV and CDR2 as YYDKDF (reference sequence). CDR3 loop: CATSSRNRGYEQYF. Here the CDR3 DNA reads TGTGCCACCAGCAGCCGTAACAGGGGCTACGAGCAGTACTTC. The whole variable domain, filled in from reference TRBV15 and TRBJ2-7, reads DAMVIQNPRYQVTQFGKPVTLSCSQTLNHNVMYWYQQKSSQAPKLLFHYYDKDFNNEADTPDNFQSRRPNTSFCFLDIRSPGLGDTAMYLCATSSRNRGYEQYFGPGTRLTVT.

This chain joins TRBV29-1 and TRBJ2-7; D possibly matches TRBD1 or TRBD2 (5 bases each). Germline V lookup: CDR1 SQVTM, CDR2 ANQGSEA. CDR3 length: 14 residues. Trimming shortened V by 0 bases and J by 3 bases, and 12 bases separated the two germline ends. The CDR3 spells CSVEEGDGGYEQYF. CDR3 nucleotides: TGCAGCGTTGAAGAGGGGGACGGTGGCTACGAGCAGTACTTC.

The chain carries TRBV18 and TRBJ2-7; D is unresolved. V gave up 3 bases and J gave up 0 bases, with 9 bases separating them. The CDR3 is made up of 14 amino acids. Per the germline V gene, CDR1 is KGHSH and CDR2 is LQKENI. The CDR3 is CASSPSQFSYEQYF. In DNA form, the CDR3 reads TGTGCCAGCTCACCGAGTCAATTCTCCTACGAGCAGTACTTC.

This chain links TRBV4-1 with TRBJ2-7, with a possible D match to TRBD2 (6 bases). V lost 4 bases and J lost 3, with 10 bases in between. The CDR3 is made up of 13 amino acids. Germline CDR1 reads MGHRA; CDR2 reads YSYEKL. The CDR3 loop reads CASSPRTNYEQYF. DNA of the CDR3: TGCGCCAGCAGCCCCCGGACTAACTACGAGCAGTACTTC.

CDR3 region: CAWSLLTSGAYNEQFF. The CDR3 DNA reads as TGTGCCTGGAGTCTCCTAACTAGCGGGGCCTACAATGAGCAGTTCTTC. The rearrangement uses TRBV30 and TRBJ2-1, with TRBD2 identical over 10 bases. Per germline, CDR1 GTSNPN and CDR2 SVGIG (reference sequence). The CDR3 runs to 16 residues. With V trimmed by 2 bases and J by 2 bases, 6 bases remained unmatched.

V is TRBV28 and J is TRBJ1-2; TRBD1 matches at 7 bases. J gave up 2 bases and V 5 bases, and 8 bases lay outside the gene matches. The CDR3 contains 15 residues. Germline V gene data show CDR1 as MDHEN and CDR2 as SYDVKM. CDR3 bases: TGTGCCAGCAGTATAACCTTGACAGGGAACTATGGCTACACCTTC. It specifies CASSITLTGNYGYTF.

The chain has TRBV27 and TRBJ2-5, with 8 bases aligning to TRBD2. Trimming removed 5 bases from V and 5 bases from J; junction bases left unmatched: 13. The CDR3 has 16 amino acids. Germline CDR1 is MNHEY and CDR2 is SMNVEV (reference sequence). In DNA form, the CDR3 reads TGTGCCAGCAGTGAGATGCCTAGCGGGTTGGGGGAGACCCAGTACTTC. Its translation: CASSEMPSGLGETQYF.

CDR3 sequence: CASRDFGGYTEAFF. CDR3 in DNA: TGTGCCAGCAGGGACTTCGGGGGTTACACTGAAGCTTTCTTT. The V call is TRBV27, the J call TRBJ1-1, with D possibly being TRBD1 (5 bases). This CDR3 contains 14 residues. Germline values: CDR1 MNHEY, CDR2 SMNVEV (reference sequence). Trimming removed 6 bases from V and 3 bases from J, with 14 bases in between.

This rearrangement joins TRBV27 to TRBJ2-7, with 11 bases lining up with TRBD1. The CDR3 extends over 15 amino acids. The germline CDR1 and CDR2 sequences are MNHEY and SMNVEV (reference sequence). J was trimmed by 2 bases and V by 5 bases; bases with no gene match: 5. This chain's CDR3 is CASSGTGQGAYEQYF. CDR3 in DNA: TGTGCCAGCAGTGGGACGGGACAGGGGGCCTACGAGCAGTACTTC.

This chain joins TRBV7-9 and TRBJ2-1; D perhaps matches TRBD2 (6 bases). The germline V and J ends were trimmed by 5 bases and 3 bases, with 8 bases remaining between them. The germline V gene encodes CDR1 SEHNR and CDR2 FQNEAQ (reference sequence). This CDR3 spans 13 amino acids. The CDR3 DNA sequence: TGTGCCAGCAGCGAGGGAGGCTACAATGAGCAGTTCTTC. Translation: CASSEGGYNEQFF.

The chain is built from TRBV19 and TRBJ2-7; unclear D gene. Trimming left V 6 bases short and J 5 bases short, with 17 bases between. The CDR3 length is 14 residues. Germline CDR1 is LNHDA and CDR2 is SQIVND (reference sequence). CDR3 loop: CASRAGGTSHEQYF. The CDR3 region has the DNA TGTGCCAGTAGGGCCGGCGGTACCAGCCACGAGCAGTACTTC.

In this sample, this clone turned up once. J is TRBJ1-2 and V is TRBV9; 7 bases are a match to TRBD1. The CDR3 runs 16 residues. The V gene end was trimmed by 0 bases and the J gene end by 2 bases; junction bases not matched to a gene: 7. The germline V gene encodes CDR1 SGDLS and CDR2 YYNGEE. The CDR3 loop is CASSVDHRGRNYGYTF. In DNA, the CDR3 is TGTGCCAGCAGCGTAGACCATAGGGGGCGCAACTATGGCTACACCTTC.

The chain carries TRBV4-1 and TRBJ1-2; D is unclear. Trimming removed 0 bases at V and 2 bases at J, with 7 bases between. Germline lookup yields CDR1 MGHRA and CDR2 YSYEKL. The CDR3 consists of 14 residues. CDR3 sequence reads: CASSQDQTNYGYTF. CDR3 coding DNA: TGCGCCAGCAGCCAAGATCAAACCAACTATGGCTACACCTTC.

This rearrangement joins TRBV28 to TRBJ2-1; a weak D match, TRBD2 (5 bases). Germline lookup yields CDR1 MDHEN and CDR2 SYDVKM. V shed 6 bases and J shed 6 bases, with 12 bases lying between them. This CDR3 region has 13 residues. DNA of the CDR3: TGTGCCAGCAGCTCAACTAGTTCCAATGAGCAGTTCTTC. Protein: CASSSTSSNEQFF.

The gene calls are TRBV16 and TRBJ2-7, with 8 bases matching TRBD1. The CDR3 is made up of 15 amino acids. CDR1 is KGHSY and CDR2 is FQNENV in the germline V gene. The V gene end was trimmed by 5 bases and the J gene end by 5 bases; junction bases not matched to a gene: 11. The CDR3, as DNA: TGTGCCAGCAGCGGGGTGGACAGGGAATTTCACGAGCAGTACTTC. Its translation is CASSGVDREFHEQYF.

The chain is built from TRBV10-1 and TRBJ2-5; tentative D call: TRBD1 (6 bases). V was pared by 8 bases and J by 4 bases, with 20 bases between. The CDR3 runs 15 residues. Germline CDR1 is WNHNN and CDR2 is SYGVQD (reference sequence). The CDR3 sequence is CASGTGLRNRETQYF. The CDR3 DNA sequence: TGCGCCAGCGGTACAGGGCTCCGCAATAGAGAGACCCAGTACTTC.